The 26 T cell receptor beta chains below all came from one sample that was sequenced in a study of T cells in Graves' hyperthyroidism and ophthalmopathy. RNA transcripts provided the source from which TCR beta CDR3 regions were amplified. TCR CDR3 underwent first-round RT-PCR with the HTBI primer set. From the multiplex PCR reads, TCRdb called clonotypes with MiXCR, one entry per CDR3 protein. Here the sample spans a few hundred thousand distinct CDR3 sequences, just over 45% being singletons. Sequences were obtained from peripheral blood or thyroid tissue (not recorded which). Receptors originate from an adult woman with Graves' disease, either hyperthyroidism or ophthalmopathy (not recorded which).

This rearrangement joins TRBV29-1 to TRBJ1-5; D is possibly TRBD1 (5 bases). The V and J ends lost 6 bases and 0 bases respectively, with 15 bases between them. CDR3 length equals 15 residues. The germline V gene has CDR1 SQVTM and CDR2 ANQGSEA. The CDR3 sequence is CSVRGSGDSNQPQHF. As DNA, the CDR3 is TGCAGCGTGCGGGGGTCGGGAGATAGCAATCAGCCCCAGCATTTT.

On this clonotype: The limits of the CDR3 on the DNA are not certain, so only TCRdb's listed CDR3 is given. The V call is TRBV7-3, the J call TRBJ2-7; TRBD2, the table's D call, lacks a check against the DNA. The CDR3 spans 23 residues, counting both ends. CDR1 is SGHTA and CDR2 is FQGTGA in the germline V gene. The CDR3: CDSSFYICSARPKRLRWDYEQYF.

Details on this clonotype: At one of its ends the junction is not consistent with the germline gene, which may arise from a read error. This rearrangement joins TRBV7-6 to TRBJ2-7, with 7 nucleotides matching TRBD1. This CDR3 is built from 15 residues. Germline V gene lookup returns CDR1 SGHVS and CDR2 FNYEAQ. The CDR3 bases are TGTGCCACCAGCAGAGCCCAGGGGGTGGGCAACGAGCAGTACTTC. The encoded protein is CATSRAQGVGNEQYF.

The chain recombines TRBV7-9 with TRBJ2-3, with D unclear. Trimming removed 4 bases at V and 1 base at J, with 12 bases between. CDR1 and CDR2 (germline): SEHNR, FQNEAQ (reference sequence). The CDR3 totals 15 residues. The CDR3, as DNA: TGTGCCAGCAGCTCGGTCCTGAGAGGCACAGATACGCAGTATTTT. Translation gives CASSSVLRGTDTQYF.

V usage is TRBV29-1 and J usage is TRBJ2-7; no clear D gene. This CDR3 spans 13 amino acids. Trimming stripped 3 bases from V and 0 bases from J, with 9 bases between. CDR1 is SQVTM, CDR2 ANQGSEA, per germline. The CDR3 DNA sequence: TGCAGCGTTGACGCAGGCCGCTCCTACGAGCAGTACTTC. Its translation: CSVDAGRSYEQYF.

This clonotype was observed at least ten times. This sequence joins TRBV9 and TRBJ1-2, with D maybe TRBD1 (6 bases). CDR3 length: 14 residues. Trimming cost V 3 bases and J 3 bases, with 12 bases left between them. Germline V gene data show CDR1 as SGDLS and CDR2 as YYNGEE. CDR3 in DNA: TGTGCCAGCAGCGGTAGGGGGTCGGACTATGGCTACACCTTC. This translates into CASSGRGSDYGYTF.

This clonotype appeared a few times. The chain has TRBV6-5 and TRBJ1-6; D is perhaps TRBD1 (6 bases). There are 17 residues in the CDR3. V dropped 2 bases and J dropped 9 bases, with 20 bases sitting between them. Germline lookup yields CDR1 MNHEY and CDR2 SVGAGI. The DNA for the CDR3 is TGTGCCAGCAGTTACAGCGGCAGGGGCGCGGGGAGTTCACCCCTCCACTTT. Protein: CASSYSGRGAGSSPLHF.

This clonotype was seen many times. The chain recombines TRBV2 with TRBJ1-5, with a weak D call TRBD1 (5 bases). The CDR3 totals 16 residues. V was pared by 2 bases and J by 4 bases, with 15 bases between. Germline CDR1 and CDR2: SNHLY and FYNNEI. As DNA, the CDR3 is TGTGCCAGCAGTGAATTCATGGTGGGGGGTAATCAGCCCCAGCATTTT. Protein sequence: CASSEFMVGGNQPQHF.

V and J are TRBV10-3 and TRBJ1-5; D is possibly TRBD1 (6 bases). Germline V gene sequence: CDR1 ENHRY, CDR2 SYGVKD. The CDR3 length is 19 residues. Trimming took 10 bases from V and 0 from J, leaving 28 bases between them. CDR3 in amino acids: CATARSGGGASTSNQPQHF. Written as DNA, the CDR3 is TGTGCCACCGCGCGGAGCGGCGGGGGGGCCTCCACTAGCAATCAGCCCCAGCATTTT.

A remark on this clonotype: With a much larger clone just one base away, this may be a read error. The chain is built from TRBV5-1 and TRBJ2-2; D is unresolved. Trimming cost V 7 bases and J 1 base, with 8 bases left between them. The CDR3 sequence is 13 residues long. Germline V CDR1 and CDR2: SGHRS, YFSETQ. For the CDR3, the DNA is TGCGCCAGCCGAGGTTGGAACACCGGGGAGCTGTTTTTT. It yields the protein CASRGWNTGELFF.

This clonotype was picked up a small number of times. The CDR3 spells CASRRLAGGNTGELFF. The CDR3, as DNA: TGTGCCAGCAGGCGACTAGCGGGAGGGAACACCGGGGAGCTGTTTTTT. V and J are TRBV6-1 and TRBJ2-2, with 13 positions matching TRBD2. Germline trimming cut 6 bases from V and 1 base from J; bases unmatched to any gene: 2. Germline CDR1 and CDR2: MNHNS and SASEGT. The CDR3 sequence is 16 residues long.

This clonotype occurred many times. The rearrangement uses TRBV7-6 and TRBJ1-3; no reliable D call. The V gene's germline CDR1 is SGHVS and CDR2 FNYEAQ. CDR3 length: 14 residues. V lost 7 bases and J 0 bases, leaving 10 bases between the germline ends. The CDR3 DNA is TGTGCCAGCACCCACTCGAGCTCTGGAAACACCATATATTTT. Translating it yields CASTHSSSGNTIYF.

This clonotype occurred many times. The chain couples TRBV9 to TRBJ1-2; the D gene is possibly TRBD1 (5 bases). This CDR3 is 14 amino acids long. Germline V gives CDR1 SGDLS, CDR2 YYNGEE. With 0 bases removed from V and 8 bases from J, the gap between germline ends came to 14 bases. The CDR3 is CASSVGGDSYGYTF. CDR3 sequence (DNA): TGTGCCAGCAGCGTAGGGGGTGACAGTTACGGCTACACCTTC.

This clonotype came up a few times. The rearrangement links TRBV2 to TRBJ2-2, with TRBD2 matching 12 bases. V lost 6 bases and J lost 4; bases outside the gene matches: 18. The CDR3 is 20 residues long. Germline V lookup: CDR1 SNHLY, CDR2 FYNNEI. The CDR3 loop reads CASRTTGETLAGGGTGELFF. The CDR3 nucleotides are TGTGCCAGCAGAACCACAGGGGAGACTCTAGCGGGAGGGGGCACCGGGGAGCTGTTTTTT.

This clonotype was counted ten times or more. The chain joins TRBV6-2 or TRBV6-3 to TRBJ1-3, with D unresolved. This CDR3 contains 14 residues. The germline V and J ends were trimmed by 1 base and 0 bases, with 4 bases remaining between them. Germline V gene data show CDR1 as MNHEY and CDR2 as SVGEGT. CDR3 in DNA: TGTGCCAGCAGTTACTTCAGCTCTGGAAACACCATATATTTT. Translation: CASSYFSSGNTIYF.

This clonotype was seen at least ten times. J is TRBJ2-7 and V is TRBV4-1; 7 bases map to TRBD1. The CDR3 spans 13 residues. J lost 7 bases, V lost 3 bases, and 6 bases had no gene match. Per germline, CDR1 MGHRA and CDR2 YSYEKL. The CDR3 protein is CASSQTGIEEQYF. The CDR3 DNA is TGCGCCAGCAGCCAGACAGGGATCGAGGAGCAGTACTTC.

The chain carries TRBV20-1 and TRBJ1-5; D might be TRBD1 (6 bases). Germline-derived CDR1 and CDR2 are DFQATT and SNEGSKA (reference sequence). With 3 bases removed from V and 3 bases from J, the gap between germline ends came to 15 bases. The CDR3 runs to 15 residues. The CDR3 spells CSARRGRRNNQPQHF. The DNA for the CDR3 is TGCAGTGCTAGGCGGGGGCGCCGTAACAATCAGCCCCAGCATTTT.

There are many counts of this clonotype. The CDR3: CASSLPGQQETQYF. The CDR3 region has the DNA TGTGCCAGCAGCCTCCCAGGACAGCAAGAGACCCAGTACTTC. The rearrangement links TRBV28 to TRBJ2-5, with D tentatively TRBD1 (6 bases). Germline-derived CDR1 and CDR2 are MDHEN and SYDVKM. The CDR3 is made up of 14 amino acids. V was shortened by 6 bases and J by 2 bases, with 13 bases between the two germline ends.

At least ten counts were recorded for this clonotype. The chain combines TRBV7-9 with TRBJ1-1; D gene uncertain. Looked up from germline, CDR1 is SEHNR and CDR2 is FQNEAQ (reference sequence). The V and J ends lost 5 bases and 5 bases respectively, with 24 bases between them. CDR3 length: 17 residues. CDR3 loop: CASSLKFRGRIGTEAFF. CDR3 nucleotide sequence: TGTGCCAGCAGCCTAAAATTTAGAGGGCGGATTGGGACTGAAGCTTTCTTT.

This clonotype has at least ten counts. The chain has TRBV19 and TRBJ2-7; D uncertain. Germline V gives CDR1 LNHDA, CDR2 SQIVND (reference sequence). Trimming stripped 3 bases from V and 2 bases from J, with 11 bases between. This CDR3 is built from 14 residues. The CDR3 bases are TGTGCCAGTAGTATCAGAAGACTCCCCTACGAGCAGTACTTC. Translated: CASSIRRLPYEQYF.

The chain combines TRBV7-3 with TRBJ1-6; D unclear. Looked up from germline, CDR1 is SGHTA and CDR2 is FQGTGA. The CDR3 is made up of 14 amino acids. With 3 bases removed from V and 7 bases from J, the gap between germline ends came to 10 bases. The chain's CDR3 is CASSFEGANSPLHF. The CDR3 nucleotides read TGTGCCAGCAGCTTCGAGGGAGCCAATTCACCCCTCCACTTT.

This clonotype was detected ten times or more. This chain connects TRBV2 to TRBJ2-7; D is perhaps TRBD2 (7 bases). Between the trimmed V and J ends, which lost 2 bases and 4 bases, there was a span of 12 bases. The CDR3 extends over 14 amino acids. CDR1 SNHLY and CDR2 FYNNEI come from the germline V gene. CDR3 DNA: TGTGCCAGCAGTGAATACGGGGGGCTATACGAGCAGTACTTC. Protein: CASSEYGGLYEQYF.

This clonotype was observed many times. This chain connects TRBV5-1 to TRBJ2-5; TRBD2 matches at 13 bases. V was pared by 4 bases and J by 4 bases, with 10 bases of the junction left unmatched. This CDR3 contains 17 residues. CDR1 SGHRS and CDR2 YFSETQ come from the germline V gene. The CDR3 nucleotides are TGCGCCAGCAGCCCAACACCGGGACTAGCGGGAAGAGAGACCCAGTACTTC. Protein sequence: CASSPTPGLAGRETQYF.

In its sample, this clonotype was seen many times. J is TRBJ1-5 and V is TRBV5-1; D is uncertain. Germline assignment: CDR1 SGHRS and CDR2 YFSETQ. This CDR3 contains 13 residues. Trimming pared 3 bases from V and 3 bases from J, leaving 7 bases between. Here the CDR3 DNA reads TGCGCCAGCAGCTCCGATCCCAATCAGCCCCAGCATTTT. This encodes CASSSDPNQPQHF.

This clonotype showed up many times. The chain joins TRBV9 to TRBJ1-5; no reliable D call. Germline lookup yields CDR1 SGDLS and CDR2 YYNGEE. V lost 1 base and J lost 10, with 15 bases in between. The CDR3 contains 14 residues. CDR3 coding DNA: TGTGCCAGCAGCGTACAGGTTTCGGGTGAACCCCAGCATTTT. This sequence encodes CASSVQVSGEPQHF.

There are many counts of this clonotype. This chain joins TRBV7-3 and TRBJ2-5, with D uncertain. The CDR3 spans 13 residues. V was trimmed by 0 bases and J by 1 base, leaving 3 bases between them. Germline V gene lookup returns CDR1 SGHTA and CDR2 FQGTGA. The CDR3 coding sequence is TGTGCCAGCAGCTTAACCATCCAAGAGACCCAGTACTTC. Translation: CASSLTIQETQYF.